A single T cell receptor (beta chain) is shown here with its context. Its antigen remains unknown. The sample is drawn from a study of OX40 agonist ivuxolimab in advanced cancers. Background on the study: Ivuxolimab was delivered to patients intravenously every 2 weeks at doses spanning 0.01 to 10 mg/kg. Having had anti-PD-1, anti-PD-L1 or anti-CTLA-4 therapy before was allowed, and about 40% had some.

This CDR3 has 14 amino acids. CDR1 and CDR2 (germline): SGHNT, YYREEE (reference sequence). Assay used: immunoSEQ multiplex PCR; TCRdb lists only in-frame clones, some missing. The sample yields about 120,000 clones, 80% to 90% seen once. Study results and limitations: Some of the nonresponding patients also showed low levels of normalized T-cell clonal expansion.

This receptor was obtained from an adult with an advanced solid tumor such as melanoma, head and neck, liver or kidney cancer. The chain has TRBV5-4 and TRBJ2-5, with no clear D. The assigned J gene may be wrong: the sequence end matches TRBJ2-7 better. The sample was CD4+ or CD8+ T cells sorted from blood, taken in a trial of the OX40 agonist ivuxolimab. CDR3 bases: TGTGCCAGCAGCCCACAAATAAGCACGCACGAGCAGTACTTC. It encodes CASSPQISTHEQYF.